These 5 T cell receptor beta chains came from one sample sequenced in a study of cytomegalovirus exposure and HLA in healthy donors. PCR amplification relied on 60 Vbeta primers (plus 13 Jbeta primers). Sequencing used immunoSEQ multiplex PCR; TCRdb keeps in-frame clones, though not all of them. The sample yields about 160,000 clones, about 72% seen once. Input material: PBMCs. These receptors were taken from a man aged 50 to 59 in good health and CMV-seropositive.

The V call is TRBV9, the J call TRBJ2-3; 8 bases are shared with TRBD2. The CDR3 length is 14 residues. Trimming at V came to 1 base and at J to 5 bases, leaving 3 bases not matched to a gene. Germline CDR1 and CDR2: SGDLS and YYNGEE. CDR3 loop: CASSVLAGQDTQYF. In DNA form, the CDR3 reads TGTGCCAGCAGCGTACTAGCGGGTCAAGATACGCAGTATTTT.

This clone was seen only once. The V call is TRBV5-6, the J call TRBJ2-3, with 9 bases aligning to TRBD2. Germline V gene data show CDR1 as SGHDT and CDR2 as YYEEEE. The V and J ends lost 4 bases and 4 bases, in that order; junction bases with no gene match: 10. The CDR3 runs to 16 residues. DNA of the CDR3: TGTGCCAGCAGCACCAATCGCGGGGGGGCAGCAGATACGCAGTATTTT. Translation gives CASSTNRGGAADTQYF.

V gene TRBV19 combines with J gene TRBJ2-5; 10 nucleotides match TRBD1. There are 16 residues in the CDR3. J lost 1 base, V lost 5 bases, and 7 bases had no gene match. The germline CDR1 and CDR2 sequences are LNHDA and SQIVND (reference sequence). CDR3 protein: CASSGDRGRFQETQYF. The CDR3 DNA follows: TGTGCCAGTAGTGGGGACAGGGGACGGTTCCAAGAGACCCAGTACTTC.

This chain joins TRBV5-5 and TRBJ2-7, with D maybe TRBD1 (5 bases). The V gene's germline CDR1 is SGHKS and CDR2 YYEKEE (reference sequence). Deletions cut 4 bases from V and 0 bases from J, with 14 bases between. The CDR3 extends over 15 amino acids. In DNA, the CDR3 is TGTGCCAGCAGCCAGGAATTCCAGGGCTCCTACGAGCAGTACTTC. Protein sequence: CASSQEFQGSYEQYF.

CDR3: CASTSGLEYEQYF. In DNA, the CDR3 is TGTGCCAGCACCTCGGGACTCGAATACGAGCAGTACTTC. V and J are TRBV13 and TRBJ2-7; D is possibly TRBD2 (6 bases). This CDR3 is built from 13 residues. Germline V lookup: CDR1 PRHDT, CDR2 FYEKMQ (reference sequence). Trimming removed 7 bases at V and 4 bases at J, with 14 bases between.